These T cell receptor beta chains were read from a single sample in a study of cytomegalovirus exposure and HLA in healthy donors. Data came from immunoSEQ multiplex PCR; TCRdb stores just in-frame clones and leaves some out. The sample lists 130,000 or so clones; over 70% were seen once. The sample was PBMCs. These TCRs come from a woman in her thirties or forties in good health and CMV-seropositive. Both conserved end residues are part of each CDR3. D genes are given only for firm matches.

>TRBV7-9|-|TRBJ2-4
CASSLGSGANIQYF
>TRBV15|TRBD2|TRBJ2-7
CATSGHGAGIYEQYF
>TRBV28|TRBD1|TRBJ1-5
CASSGGTGVTQPQHF
>TRBV30|TRBD1|TRBJ1-6
CAWKREGGYSYNSPLHF
>TRBV28|-|TRBJ2-3
CASSATWTDTQYF
>TRBV9|TRBD2|TRBJ2-5
CASSVVEAGEQYF
>TRBV5-6|-|TRBJ1-3
CASSLGTGSGNTIYF
>TRBV5-1|-|TRBJ2-5
CASSFGQSQETQYF
>TRBV5-1|-|TRBJ2-2
CASGGRVANTGELFF
>TRBV7-3|-|TRBJ2-3
CASSYKSGSTDTQYF
>TRBV7-9|-|TRBJ2-3
CASSFTQRDTQYF
>TRBV30|-|TRBJ1-2
CAWRYYSRDTANYGYTF
>TRBV18|-|TRBJ1-2
CASSPRQDSNYGYTF
>TRBV13|-|TRBJ1-1
CASSQSRVSREAFF
>TRBV5-8|TRBD2|TRBJ2-5
CASSLWGTSRETQYF
>TRBV27|-|TRBJ2-7
CASSLIFDKTYEQYF
>TRBV28|-|TRBJ1-1
CASVVSADRMNTEAFF
>TRBV7-2|-|TRBJ1-6
CASSQSPGDIPLHF
>TRBV7-3|TRBD2|TRBJ2-3
CASSLSGGFTDTQYF
>TRBV7-9|TRBD1|TRBJ1-5
CSSSLGTGLDQPQHF
>TRBV7-2|-|TRBJ1-5
CASSLVNLRAQHF
>TRBV9|TRBD2|TRBJ2-7
CASSVGPAGGYEQYF
>TRBV5-6|-|TRBJ2-5
CASSPQGQETQYF
>TRBV7-9|-|TRBJ1-4
CASSPGECGLFF
>TRBV19|TRBD1|TRBJ1-2
CASSMDTGTVTYGYTF
>TRBV5-1|TRBD1|TRBJ2-7
CASSSVRDSPVEYF
>TRBV20-1|-|TRBJ2-1
CSARDLREQFF
>TRBV28|-|TRBJ2-7
CASSFGSGSSYEQYF
>TRBV7-6|TRBD1|TRBJ1-5
CASSSGTDYNQPQHF
>TRBV29-1|-|TRBJ1-2
CSVTATESYGYTF
>TRBV29-1|-|TRBJ2-7
CSAQGTAEGEQYF
>TRBV6-5|TRBD1|TRBJ1-5
CASRKGQGGTQPQHF
>TRBV19|-|TRBJ1-1
CASSIGQLNTEAFF
>TRBV6-1|-|TRBJ1-6
CASSEVVSNSPLHF
>TRBV27|TRBD1|TRBJ1-1
CASRRDRYTEAFF
>TRBV9|TRBD2|TRBJ2-3
CASSVAGGGAPTDTQYF
>TRBV28|TRBD2|TRBJ2-1
CAIDASGSSNEQFF
>TRBV7-7|TRBD2|TRBJ2-2
CASSGRLAGGTGELFF
>TRBV25-1|-|TRBJ2-7
CARGGQYF
>TRBV27|-|TRBJ1-3
CASHPYIYF
>TRBV19|TRBD1|TRBJ1-1
CASINRGLNTEAFF
>TRBV7-7|-|TRBJ2-2
CASGYTGELFF
>TRBV7-2|-|TRBJ2-7
CASSLADRDYEQYF
>TRBV7-8|TRBD2|TRBJ2-3
CASSTTGGPLSTDTQYF
>TRBV7-2|-|TRBJ1-4
CASSLSATNEKLFF
>TRBV7-9|TRBD1|TRBJ1-4
CASRDTGVEKLFF
>TRBV4-3|-|TRBJ1-5
CASSQPTEDSNQPQHF
>TRBV5-1|-|TRBJ1-3
CASSLGTALFGNTIYF
>TRBV10-1|TRBD1|TRBJ1-1
CASSDRQGARTEAFF
>TRBV10-3|TRBD1|TRBJ1-1
CAISESLPGGPTEAFF
>TRBV29-1|-|TRBJ1-2
CSVVLGGVYGYTF
>TRBV27|TRBD1|TRBJ2-1
CASRTLTGARDNEQFF
>TRBV5-1|-|TRBJ2-3
CASSLGPPEDTQYF
>TRBV29-1|TRBD2|TRBJ2-7
CSVESGAGGPYEQYF
>TRBV28|-|TRBJ1-4
CASRTDRKLFF
>TRBV28|TRBD1|TRBJ2-7
CASQFTGDSYEQYF
>TRBV7-2|TRBD1|TRBJ1-6
CASSFTGASPLHF
>TRBV18|-|TRBJ1-4
CASSPQLSTDANEKLFF
>TRBV7-8|-|TRBJ1-4
CASSPRTAATNEKLFF
>TRBV5-1|TRBD1|TRBJ2-6
CASSLGGTGGAGANVLTF